This T cell receptor (beta chain) was recovered during a study of cytomegalovirus exposure and HLA in healthy donors. Whole-study context: A later analysis reported the same platform for the roughly 110 validation repertoires and the approximately 640 first-cohort repertoires.

The V segment lost 0 bases and the J segment 3 bases; nucleotides outside the gene matches: 4. This CDR3 contains 15 residues. Germline V gives CDR1 SGHDN, CDR2 FVKESK. The protocol was immunoSEQ multiplex PCR, while the TCRdb copy is restricted to in-frame clones and leaves out a portion. The data show 200,000 to 250,000 clones, roughly 84% seen once. This sequence joins TRBV14 and TRBJ2-7; 8 bases fit TRBD1. The TCR was taken from a young woman in good health and CMV-seropositive. Sequenced material: PBMCs. CDR3 protein: CASSQEGGQGYEQYF. Written as DNA, the CDR3 is TGTGCCAGCAGCCAAGAAGGAGGACAGGGCTACGAGCAGTACTTC.